This T cell receptor beta chain was recorded in a study of cytomegalovirus exposure and HLA in healthy donors. As for the study in general: Some 85 million unique TCRs from HLA-typed donors were held in an early data release.

V lost 2 bases, J lost 0 bases, and 13 bases lay in between. CDR1 is SGHAT and CDR2 is FQNNGV in the germline V gene. The CDR3 sequence is 16 residues long. Everyone who donated was a healthy bone marrow donor. PCR was performed using 60 Vbeta and 13 Jbeta primers. The data were produced by immunoSEQ multiplex PCR, yet TCRdb's version contains in-frame clones alone and is incomplete. The sample lists approximately 140,000 clones; 70% to 90% were seen once. V and J are TRBV11-2 and TRBJ1-1; the D is unclear. Sequencing input: PBMCs. The clonotype comes from a boy younger than 18 in good health and CMV-seronegative. The CDR3 sequence is CASSLKFGEMNTEAFF. CDR3 coding DNA: TGTGCCAGCAGCTTAAAGTTCGGAGAAATGAACACTGAAGCTTTCTTT.